Presented here are 15 T cell receptor beta chains from one specimen sequenced in a study of blood T cells in healthy people across ages. Next came a second PCR, run for about 7 to 12 cycles, which used a sample-barcoded 5' primer along with a J-beta primer mix. TCRdb redid the calling of the 5' RACE reads with MiXCR, one entry per CDR3 protein. The table includes over 950,000 distinct CDR3 sequences, approximately 38% detected once. Input material: blood. Every receptor here comes from a man aged 18-30 years in good health.

This chain links TRBV7-2 with TRBJ2-1, with 9 bases that match TRBD1. V lost 3 bases, J lost 10 bases, and 10 bases stayed unmatched. Germline V gene data show CDR1 as SGHTA and CDR2 as FQGNSA. The CDR3 extends over 15 amino acids. CDR3 loop: CASSFLGTGQGEQFF. CDR3 nucleotide sequence: TGTGCCAGCAGCTTTCTGGGGACAGGGCAAGGAGAGCAGTTCTTC. The variable domain in full, with the rest retrieved from reference TRBV7-2 and TRBJ2-1, is GAGVSQSPSNKVTEKGKDVELRCDPISGHTALYWYRQSLGQGLEFLIYFQGNSAPDKSGLPSDRFSAERTGGSVSTLTIQRTQQEDSAVYLCASSFLGTGQGEQFFGPGTRLTVL.

A few counts support this clonotype. V usage is TRBV27 and J usage is TRBJ1-2, with 7 nucleotides matching TRBD1. Germline-derived CDR1 and CDR2 are MNHEY and SMNVEV (reference sequence). V lost 1 base to trimming and J lost 7 bases; unmatched junction nucleotides: 9. The CDR3 sequence is 15 residues long. The CDR3 loop is CASSLYGTAPGGYTF. The DNA of the CDR3 is TGTGCCAGCAGTTTATACGGGACAGCCCCCGGTGGCTACACCTTC.

The V gene is TRBV12-3 or TRBV12-4, the J gene TRBJ2-3; maybe TRBD2 (5 bases). This CDR3 contains 14 residues. Trimming removed 8 bases at V and 4 bases at J, with 16 bases between. The CDR3 region is CASASRGSPDTQYF. The CDR3 DNA follows: TGTGCCAGCGCCTCCCGCGGGTCCCCAGATACGCAGTATTTT.

The chain recombines TRBV4-3 with TRBJ1-2; 7 positions agree with TRBD1. The CDR3 sequence is 19 residues long. Losses at the gene ends were 0 bases for V and 1 base for J; bases not matched to a gene: 14. Per germline, CDR1 LGHNA and CDR2 YSLEER. The CDR3 nucleotides are TGCGCCAGCAGCCAAGAAACGGGACAGATTCTTCGCTTTAACTATGGCTACACCTTC. Protein sequence: CASSQETGQILRFNYGYTF.

The sample holds a few counts of this clonotype. The chain recombines TRBV9 with TRBJ2-5; tentative D call: TRBD2 (7 bases). This CDR3 comprises 15 residues. The V and J ends lost 4 bases and 2 bases respectively, with 15 bases between them. The germline CDR1 and CDR2 sequences are SGDLS and YYNGEE. The CDR3 DNA reads as TGTGCCAGCAGCCAAAGGGGGGGCAAACAAGAGACCCAGTACTTC. Encoded protein: CASSQRGGKQETQYF.

This clonotype was observed a handful of times. CDR3 in amino acids: CSASKQGWGDDYTF. The DNA of the CDR3 is TGCAGTGCTAGTAAACAGGGATGGGGGGATGACTACACCTTC. V and J are TRBV20-1 and TRBJ1-2; TRBD1 is a possible D gene (6 bases). With 3 bases removed from V and 10 bases from J, the gap between germline ends came to 21 bases. The germline gives CDR1 DFQATT, CDR2 SNEGSKA (reference sequence). The CDR3 sequence is 14 residues long.

About this clonotype itself: The junction departs from germline at one end; a sequencing error may be responsible. The genes are TRBV11-2 and TRBJ2-5, with D unresolved. Germline values: CDR1 SGHAT, CDR2 FQNNGV. CDR3 length: 19 residues. The CDR3 bases are TGTGCCAGCAGCTTGACCCAAGGTCCCGCAAAAATGAAGAAAGAGACCCTGTACTTC. Encoded protein: CASSLTQGPAKMKKETLYF.

This clonotype appeared once. The rearrangement uses TRBV6-2 or TRBV6-3 and TRBJ1-2; D unclear. V lost 7 bases and J lost 0, with 12 bases in between. The CDR3 has 14 residues. Germline V lookup: CDR1 MNHEY, CDR2 SVGEGT. The CDR3 DNA follows: TGTGCCAGCACCGTGTGGGGAACTAACTATGGCTACACCTTC. Residues: CASTVWGTNYGYTF.

CDR3 sequence (DNA): TGTGCCAGCAGTTTCTATCCCCCCGGGACAGGGACAAATCAGCCCCAGCATTTT. Amino acids: CASSFYPPGTGTNQPQHF. The chain combines TRBV6-5 with TRBJ1-5; TRBD1 matches 9 bases. The V gene end was trimmed by 4 bases and the J gene end by 4 bases; junction bases not matched to a gene: 14. This CDR3 contains 18 residues. Germline assignment: CDR1 MNHEY and CDR2 SVGAGI.

The chain is built from TRBV20-1 and TRBJ2-1; D not resolved. CDR3 length: 13 residues. V shed 4 bases and J shed 8 bases, with 15 bases lying between them. Germline V gene data show CDR1 as DFQATT and CDR2 as SNEGSKA (reference sequence). DNA of the CDR3: TGCAGTGCTACCCTCCGACCCCAAGATGAGCAGTTCTTC. Encoded protein: CSATLRPQDEQFF.

This clonotype was counted between two and nine times. The chain uses TRBV3-1 and TRBJ2-5; TRBD2 agrees at 8 bases. CDR1 and CDR2 (germline): LGHDT, YNNKEL (reference sequence). J was trimmed by 2 bases and V by 4 bases; bases with no gene match: 6. CDR3 length equals 15 residues. The CDR3 DNA is TGTGCCAGCAGCCCCCAAGGGACTAGTCAAGAGACCCAGTACTTC. This codes for CASSPQGTSQETQYF.

The gene calls are TRBV30 and TRBJ2-3; D unresolved. The CDR3 consists of 12 residues. In germline, CDR1 is GTSNPN, CDR2 SVGIG (reference sequence). V shed 4 bases and J shed 3 bases, with 8 bases lying between them. The CDR3 region is CAWTHGTDTQYF. The CDR3 DNA is TGTGCCTGGACCCACGGGACAGATACGCAGTATTTT.

The V and J genes are TRBV5-1 and TRBJ2-1, with 8 bases matching TRBD2. V was pared by 0 bases and J by 10 bases, with 12 bases of the junction left unmatched. CDR3 length: 16 residues. CDR1 is SGHRS and CDR2 is YFSETQ in the germline V gene. In nucleotides, the CDR3 is TGCGCCAGCAGCTTGGGTGTTGGCGGGGGGTTGGGCGAGCAGTTCTTC. Its translation: CASSLGVGGGLGEQFF.

Many counts were recorded for this clonotype. The V and J genes are TRBV20-1 and TRBJ1-2; no reliable D call. The V end lost 1 base, the J end lost 6 bases, and 9 bases lay between the germline ends. The CDR3 extends over 12 amino acids. Germline V gene lookup returns CDR1 DFQATT and CDR2 SNEGSKA (reference sequence). CDR3 sequence reads: CSARGASDGYTF. The DNA for the CDR3 is TGCAGTGCTAGAGGAGCAAGCGATGGCTACACCTTC.

Notes on this clonotype: A junction boundary mismatches the germline segment, possibly from a read error. This chain links TRBV12-3 or TRBV12-4 with TRBJ1-2; D is undetermined. The CDR3 totals 14 residues. CDR3 coding DNA: TGTGCCAGCAGTTTTCGAGGAGCTAACTATTGCTACACCTTC. This translates into CASSFRGANYCYTF.